These T cell receptor beta chains were read from a single sample in a study of CD8 T cells in Susac syndrome. Each CDR3 protein gets one entry after TCRdb re-called the immunoSEQ multiplex PCR reads with MiXCR. The sample comprises about 60,000 distinct CDR3 sequences, approximately 90% of which are singletons, and approximately 0.21% rests with the top ten. Source material: CD8+ T cells from PBMCs. The source is a human donor in good health. CDR3s include the opening cysteine and the closing phenylalanine or tryptophan. Fields, in order: D gene, V gene, J gene, CDR3 protein, CDR3 DNA. A D gene is named only where the DNA matches it firmly.

D gene: TRBD2; V gene: TRBV13; J gene: TRBJ2-5; CDR3 protein: CASSAGDQETQYF; CDR3 DNA: TGTGCCAGCAGCGCGGGGGACCAAGAGACCCAGTACTTC
D gene: .; V gene: TRBV15; J gene: TRBJ1-3; CDR3 protein: CATSRDHGDSGNTIYF; CDR3 DNA: TGTGCCACCAGCAGAGATCATGGGGACTCTGGAAACACCATATATTTT
D gene: TRBD1; V gene: TRBV19; J gene: TRBJ1-2; CDR3 protein: CASTTGTYGYTF; CDR3 DNA: TGTGCCAGTACGACAGGGACCTATGGCTACACCTTC
D gene: TRBD1; V gene: TRBV25-1; J gene: TRBJ1-2; CDR3 protein: CASKGASGQYTNYGYTF; CDR3 DNA: TGTGCCAGCAAAGGAGCTTCGGGACAGTATACAAACTATGGCTACACCTTC
D gene: .; V gene: TRBV6-5; J gene: TRBJ1-1; CDR3 protein: CASSYSRTQGTEAFF; CDR3 DNA: TGTGCCAGCAGTTATAGTAGGACCCAAGGGACTGAAGCTTTCTTT
D gene: .; V gene: TRBV7-9; J gene: TRBJ2-2; CDR3 protein: CASTSATGELFF; CDR3 DNA: TGTGCCAGCACCTCAGCCACCGGGGAGCTGTTTTTT
D gene: .; V gene: TRBV9; J gene: TRBJ2-1; CDR3 protein: CASQGEGGHYNEQFF; CDR3 DNA: TGTGCCAGCCAGGGGGAGGGGGGGCACTACAATGAGCAGTTCTTC
D gene: .; V gene: TRBV20-1; J gene: TRBJ2-7; CDR3 protein: CSARENRYEQYF; CDR3 DNA: TGCAGTGCTAGAGAAAACCGCTACGAGCAGTACTTC
D gene: .; V gene: TRBV28; J gene: TRBJ1-4; CDR3 protein: CASSIPFLGDEKLFF; CDR3 DNA: TGTGCCAGCAGTATCCCTTTTTTAGGAGATGAAAAACTGTTTTTT
D gene: TRBD1; V gene: TRBV6-2/TRBV6-3; J gene: TRBJ2-7; CDR3 protein: CASSYSAGGEQYF; CDR3 DNA: TGTGCCAGCAGTTACTCGGCAGGGGGCGAGCAGTACTTC
D gene: TRBD1; V gene: TRBV5-1; J gene: TRBJ1-1; CDR3 protein: CASSLGTGPREAFF; CDR3 DNA: TGCGCCAGCAGCTTGGGGACAGGGCCTCGTGAAGCTTTCTTT